This TCR beta chain was found in a study of sequential checkpoint blockade in melanoma. The V and J ends lost 5 bases and 4 bases, in that order; junction bases with no gene match: 2. The CDR3 is 14 amino acids. CDR1 is SGHNT and CDR2 is YENEEA in the germline V gene. The table came from immunoSEQ multiplex PCR; TCRdb's copy has only in-frame clones and leaves some out. The repertoire consists of about 37,000 clones, with over 30% occurring once and the leading ten covering about 1.6%. Sample treatment: randomized to nivolumab then ipilimumab (arm A) or the reverse (arm B). This chain uses TRBV11-3 with TRBJ2-2, with TRBD2 identical over 9 bases. The receptor's source is a human donor with melanoma. Sequenced here: tumor tissue (inferred from file names), sampled from a patient given nivolumab and ipilimumab in sequence. The CDR3 is CASSRGGATGELFF. CDR3 DNA sequence: TGTGCCAGCAGCCGCGGGGGGGCCACCGGGGAGCTGTTTTTT.